This T cell receptor beta chain emerged from a study of human T cells and chemical hapten exposure. Study-wide context: TCR yield per sample varied, mainly due to pooled library volumes. Whole-study results and caveats: Having alopecia, the donors may differ immunologically from healthy people.

This CDR3 is built from 13 residues. Germline CDR1 reads MNHEY; CDR2 reads SVGEGT. V was trimmed by 2 bases and J by 5 bases, leaving 7 bases between them. Time point described: patch test 2, 6 weeks after DPC sensitization. The sample's treatment: therapeutic diphenylcyclopropenone sensitization with weekly scalp DPC. This clonotype was recorded many times. Its antigen is undetermined. Attachment of unique molecular identifiers to individual cDNA molecules was performed in the library. Authors' analysis steps: Samples contained a median of roughly 93,000 TCRs, with a range of about 23,224 to 690,600. TCRdb ran MiXCR on the RACE reads and lists one entry per CDR3 protein. Clone size and V and J calls follow TCRdb, not the original study. The sample comprises hundreds of thousands of distinct CDR3 sequences, about 6% of which are singletons, and about 5.6% rests with the top ten.

This chain links TRBV6-2 or TRBV6-3 with TRBJ1-5; D gene unclear. The source is a woman under 30 with alopecia areata. Some clones in this sample may be carry-over from other donors' samples. The sequenced sample was whole blood, obtained in connection with sensitization to the hapten diphenylcyclopropenone (DPC). CDR3 amino acids: CASSYGRYQPQHF. Here the CDR3 DNA reads TGTGCCAGCAGTTACGGCCGATATCAGCCCCAGCATTTT.